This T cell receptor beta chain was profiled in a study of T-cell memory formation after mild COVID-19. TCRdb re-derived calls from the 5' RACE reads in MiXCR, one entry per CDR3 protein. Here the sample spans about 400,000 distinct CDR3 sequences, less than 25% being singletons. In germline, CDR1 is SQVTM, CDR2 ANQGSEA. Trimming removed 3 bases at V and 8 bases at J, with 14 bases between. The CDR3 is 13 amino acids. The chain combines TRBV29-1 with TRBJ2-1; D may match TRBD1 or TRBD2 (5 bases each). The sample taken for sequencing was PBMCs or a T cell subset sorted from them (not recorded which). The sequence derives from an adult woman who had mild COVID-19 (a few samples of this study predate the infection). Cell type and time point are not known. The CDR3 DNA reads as TGCAGCGTTGAGGGGGTTTTCATGGATGAGCAGTTCTTC. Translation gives CSVEGVFMDEQFF.